This T cell receptor (beta chain) was obtained from a study of shared T cell receptors in the human thymus. The CDR3 covers 17 residues. J gave up 0 bases and V 6 bases, and 10 bases lay outside the gene matches. The germline gives CDR1 SNHLY, CDR2 FYNNEI. Produced via immunoSEQ multiplex PCR; TCRdb's table is partial and in-frame only. This sample yields some 700,000 clones, of which 75% to 90% are seen a single time; under 0.012% belongs to the top ten. The same data also went into a second study, on human thymus T cells. From that report: Repertoires from thymus and blood appeared to show biased V and J gene usage. A high degree of thymic repertoire overlap among unrelated individuals was reported in related research.

The V and J genes are TRBV2 and TRBJ1-5; TRBD1 agrees at 8 bases. Specimen: thymocytes. This receptor was taken from a girl less than two years old with a congenital heart defect. In DNA form, the CDR3 reads TGTGCCAGCAGAGCGGACAGGGCAAGATATAGCAATCAGCCCCAGCATTTT. This translates into CASRADRARYSNQPQHF.